This record concerns one TCR beta chain sequence. V lost 0 bases, J lost 1 base, and 15 bases stayed unmatched. Germline-derived CDR1 and CDR2 are LGHNA and YNFKEQ. This CDR3 is built from 19 residues. Residents of under 25 US areas, aged about 18 to 95 years, made up the participants. This record belongs to a study of blood T cell repertoires in COVID-19. Profiled with immunoSEQ multiplex PCR; TCRdb holds only in-frame clones, not every one. The table includes hundreds of thousands of clones, about 87% detected once. The chain recombines TRBV4-2 with TRBJ2-7; 7 bases match TRBD2. The TCR originated in a woman aged 45 to 65 who had recovered from COVID-19. What was sequenced was PBMCs or T cells enriched from blood (not recorded which). The CDR3 nucleotides are TGTGCCAGCAGCCAAGATTTTATCCCGCGGGCTAGCGGATCCTACGAGCAGTACTTC. The encoded protein is CASSQDFIPRASGSYEQYF.